These 21 T cell receptor beta chains were sequenced from one sample in a study of cytomegalovirus exposure and HLA in healthy donors (dated by TCRdb to about 2017). Library preparation was by the immunoSEQ multiplex PCR assay. For the multiplex PCR, a mixture combining 60 forward primers for TCR Vbeta segments and 13 reverse primers for TCR Jbeta segments was used. TCRdb took over this immuneACCESS table, retaining in-frame rearrangements with V and J assigned. Such tables are incomplete; in checked studies, under half of the missing clones stem from an unresolved V gene, and the remainder is unexplained. Across this sample there are roughly 200,000 clones, with roughly 80% seen only once. The top ten hold approximately 2.8% of the sample. The sequenced material came from PBMCs. The receptor set was obtained from a man aged 25 to 40 in good health and CMV-seronegative.

The chain is built from TRBV28 and TRBJ1-6; tentative D call: TRBD1 (5 bases). The CDR3 spans 14 residues. Germline V CDR1 and CDR2: MDHEN, SYDVKM. V was pared by 7 bases and J by 2 bases, with 9 bases between. For the CDR3, the DNA is TGTGCCAGCACTTCGGGGGCCTATAATTCACCCCTCCACTTT. Amino acid sequence: CASTSGAYNSPLHF.

This clone was recorded only once. Lacking the conserved final phenylalanine or tryptophan, this CDR3 likely reflects a read error. J is TRBJ1-1 and V is TRBV28; D not certain. The germline CDR1 and CDR2 sequences are MDHEN and SYDVKM. V was clipped by 8 bases and J by 3 bases, with 7 bases between them. The CDR3 loop spans 11 amino acids. CDR3 sequence: CASPSDTEAFS. CDR3 coding DNA: TGTGCCAGCCCGTCCGACACTGAAGCTTTCTCT.

The chain links TRBV6-6 to TRBJ2-1; D remains unclear. From germline, CDR1 is MNHNY and CDR2 SVGAGI (reference sequence). The germline V and J ends were trimmed by 5 bases and 3 bases, with 14 bases remaining between them. The CDR3 is 15 amino acids. CDR3 region: CASSDMGLNYNEQFF. The CDR3 region has the DNA TGTGCCAGCAGTGATATGGGCCTCAACTACAATGAGCAGTTCTTC.

The rearrangement links TRBV19 to TRBJ1-1; D unclear. The CDR3 is 16 residues long. V was clipped by 5 bases and J by 3 bases, with 19 bases between them. Germline V gene data show CDR1 as LNHDA and CDR2 as SQIVND (reference sequence). The CDR3 DNA reads as TGTGCCAGTAGTCCCGGACTGAGATCGGGTGACACTGAAGCTTTCTTT. Protein: CASSPGLRSGDTEAFF.

The count of this clone is one. The V gene is TRBV5-1, the J gene TRBJ2-5; D possibly corresponds to TRBD1 (6 bases). Trimming stripped 3 bases from V and 1 base from J, with 19 bases between. This CDR3 spans 17 amino acids. Germline V CDR1 and CDR2: SGHRS, YFSETQ. CDR3 bases: TGCGCCAGCAGCTCGTTAGGTGGACAGACGCGCCAAGAGACCCAGTACTTC. Its translation is CASSSLGGQTRQETQYF.

This chain joins TRBV11-3 and TRBJ2-2; D call uncertain. CDR1 and CDR2 from the germline V gene are SGHNT and YENEEA. With 0 bases removed from V and 4 bases from J, the gap between germline ends came to 6 bases. The CDR3 runs to 14 residues. The CDR3 spells CASSLDRGTGELFF. DNA for the CDR3: TGTGCCAGCAGCTTAGATCGAGGCACCGGGGAGCTGTTTTTT.

This chain connects TRBV29-1 to TRBJ2-3; 9 bases fit TRBD1. After removal of 5 bases from V and 0 bases from J, the junction contained 12 bases not matched to a gene. Germline CDR1 is SQVTM and CDR2 is ANQGSEA. This CDR3 comprises 17 residues. The DNA of the CDR3 is TGCAGCGTTCACAGGGGGCGCCTGGACTCTAGCACAGATACGCAGTATTTT. This encodes CSVHRGRLDSSTDTQYF.

The rearrangement links TRBV7-6 to TRBJ2-7, with unresolved D. Trimming left V 1 base short and J 6 bases short, with 10 bases between. This CDR3 has 13 residues. Germline V gives CDR1 SGHVS, CDR2 FNYEAQ. CDR3 sequence reads: CASSLGGRPEQYF. In nucleotides, the CDR3 is TGTGCCAGCAGCTTAGGTGGCAGGCCCGAGCAGTACTTC.

The chain joins TRBV5-1 to TRBJ2-7; D is ambiguous. This CDR3 region has 12 residues. V lost 3 bases and J lost 7, with 11 bases in between. From germline, CDR1 is SGHRS and CDR2 YFSETQ. DNA of the CDR3: TGCGCCAGCAGCTATGACATGCTTGAGCAGTACTTC. Protein product: CASSYDMLEQYF.

This rearrangement joins TRBV28 to TRBJ2-1; 8 bases agree with TRBD1. Trimming took 4 bases from V and 13 from J; bases not matched to a gene: 6. CDR3 length equals 12 residues. CDR1 is MDHEN, CDR2 SYDVKM, per germline. CDR3: CASSWGDRRQFF. The CDR3 nucleotides read TGTGCCAGCAGTTGGGGGGACAGGCGACAGTTCTTC.

The rearrangement uses TRBV4-3 and TRBJ1-5; no clear D gene. CDR1 is LGHNA and CDR2 is YSLEER in the germline V gene. This CDR3 has 15 amino acids. Trimming stripped 2 bases from V and 1 base from J, with 9 bases between. The CDR3 sequence: CASSQQATSNQPQHF. For the CDR3, the DNA is TGCGCCAGCAGCCAACAGGCAACGAGCAATCAGCCCCAGCATTTT.

The genes are TRBV27 and TRBJ2-3; TRBD2 matches at 10 bases. The V and J ends lost 8 bases and 1 base, in that order; junction bases with no gene match: 6. Per germline, CDR1 MNHEY and CDR2 SMNVEV (reference sequence). CDR3 size: 15 residues. The CDR3 protein is CASFSTSGGTDTQYF. The CDR3 DNA sequence: TGTGCCAGCTTCTCTACTAGCGGGGGCACAGATACGCAGTATTTT.

The chain links TRBV5-4 to TRBJ2-1, with a tentative D call TRBD1 (5 bases). Germline V gene sequence: CDR1 SGHNT, CDR2 YYREEE (reference sequence). The CDR3 is 13 amino acids. V lost 1 base, J lost 8 bases, and 10 bases lay in between. The CDR3 loop is CASSLPGNDEQFF. The DNA of the CDR3 is TGTGCCAGCAGCTTGCCAGGGAACGATGAGCAGTTCTTC.

The rearrangement uses TRBV10-3 and TRBJ1-1; no reliable D call. Deletions cut 0 bases from V and 6 bases from J, with 14 bases between. The germline gives CDR1 ENHRY, CDR2 SYGVKD. There are 15 residues in the CDR3. In DNA form, the CDR3 reads TGTGCCATCAGTGAGTCGTTTTCGGGGTTCTCTGAAGCTTTCTTT. Its protein is CAISESFSGFSEAFF.

This chain joins TRBV14 and TRBJ2-2; D might be TRBD1 (5 bases). Looked up from germline, CDR1 is SGHDN and CDR2 is FVKESK. The V and J ends lost 4 bases and 0 bases respectively, with 9 bases between them. CDR3 length equals 15 residues. CDR3 DNA: TGTGCCAGCAGCCCCAGGGTCCCGAACACCGGGGAGCTGTTTTTT. It codes for CASSPRVPNTGELFF.

The gene calls are TRBV20-1 and TRBJ2-7; weak D call: TRBD1 (6 bases). Germline CDR1 and CDR2: DFQATT and SNEGSKA (reference sequence). The CDR3 covers 11 residues. V lost 5 bases, J lost 5 bases, and 10 bases lay in between. The CDR3 region has the DNA TGCAGTGCTCCCACAGGGAACGAGCAGTACTTC. Translation gives CSAPTGNEQYF.

Of note for this clone: Other nucleotide sequences from this sample produce the same CDR3. The rearrangement links TRBV9 to TRBJ2-5; D perhaps matches TRBD1 (6 bases). The CDR3 runs to 15 residues. Germline CDR1 is SGDLS and CDR2 is YYNGEE. The V end lost 2 bases, the J end lost 1 base, and 12 bases lay between the germline ends. The CDR3 DNA sequence: TGTGCCAGCAGCGTCCAGGGGCTAGCCCAAGAGACCCAGTACTTC. The encoded protein is CASSVQGLAQETQYF.

The rearrangement uses TRBV12-2 and TRBJ2-7; no DNA check was done on the table's D call, TRBD2. TRBV12-2 has pseudogene status. CDR3 length equals 16 residues. CDR3 region: CASRLRRAGGAYEQYF. In DNA form, the CDR3 reads TGTGCAAGTCGCTTAAGGCGGGCGGGGGGGGCCTACGAGCAGTACTTC.

In its sample, this clone was seen once. V gene TRBV11-2 combines with J gene TRBJ2-7; D is perhaps TRBD2 (6 bases). Germline V gene data show CDR1 as SGHAT and CDR2 as FQNNGV. This CDR3 comprises 13 residues. Trimming cost V 3 bases and J 5 bases, with 11 bases left between them. CDR3 sequence reads: CASSFGGDDEQYF. CDR3 sequence (DNA): TGTGCCAGCAGCTTCGGGGGTGACGACGAGCAGTACTTC.

The genes are TRBV7-9 and TRBJ1-1, with D possibly TRBD1 on 5 matching bases. This CDR3 has 16 amino acids. Germline loops: CDR1 SEHNR, CDR2 FQNEAQ (reference sequence). V lost 4 bases and J 1 base, leaving 16 bases between the germline ends. CDR3 nucleotides: TGTGCCAGCAGCTCGTGGAAATTTGGGGCGAACACTGAAGCTTTCTTT. It encodes CASSSWKFGANTEAFF.

The rearrangement links TRBV5-1 to TRBJ1-2; tentatively, D is TRBD1 (6 bases). Trimming cost V 0 bases and J 6 bases, with 18 bases left between them. The CDR3 is 16 residues long. Germline CDR1 SGHRS, CDR2 YFSETQ. The CDR3 DNA reads as TGCGCCAGCAGCTTGGGACAGCTGACAGGCGGCGATGGCTACACCTTC. Translated, it gives CASSLGQLTGGDGYTF.